This TCR beta chain was observed in a study of blood T cells in healthy people across ages. The extraction recovered at least 5.5 micrograms of total RNA per sample. Germline values: CDR1 SEHNR, CDR2 FQNEAQ (reference sequence). The ends were cut back, 1 base at V and 3 bases at J, with 11 bases in the middle. This CDR3 spans 15 amino acids. This clonotype was seen once. Using a J-beta primer mix together with a sample-barcoded 5' primer, a second PCR was run for roughly 6 to 12 cycles. MiXCR, applied by TCRdb to the 5' RACE reads, yields one record per CDR3 protein. The table includes some 560,000 distinct CDR3 sequences, about 25% detected once. In addition, the sample was reused for a study of T cells of mothers and their children. That work states: Donation was provided by three healthy Caucasian mothers along with their six children.

V usage is TRBV7-9 and J usage is TRBJ2-3; the D is unclear. The receptor's source is a boy between 2 and 10 years old in good health. Sequencing was performed on blood. DNA for the CDR3: TGTGCCAGCAGCTTAGAGGGCATGGGGACAGATACGCAGTATTTT. Protein sequence: CASSLEGMGTDTQYF.